The TCR beta chain under discussion was sequenced for a study of blood T cell repertoires in COVID-19. The wider study: PBMCs, B-cell-depleted T cells, or T cells were the source of the cDNA or gDNA that made up the material.

Per the authors' pipeline: Estimation of nucleated cell counts relied on the amplification of reference gene primers. Assay used: immunoSEQ multiplex PCR; TCRdb lists only in-frame clones, some missing. V and J calls plus clone size are reproduced from that table; the DNA served to infer D and trimming. The sample yields tens of thousands of clones, about nine tenths seen once. Sequences were obtained from peripheral blood. The receptor was isolated from a human donor in a cohort sampled during active COVID-19.

CDR3 residues: CASSRATSGESLETQYF. As DNA, the CDR3 is TGTGCCAGCTCACGGGCGACTAGCGGTGAGAGTTTGGAGACCCAGTACTTC. The chain employs TRBV18 and TRBJ2-5; 9 bases align to TRBD2. The CDR3 covers 17 residues. Per the germline V gene, CDR1 is KGHSH and CDR2 is LQKENI. Trimming cost V 4 bases and J 5 bases; bases outside gene matches: 14.